The 8 T cell receptor beta chains in this list originate from one sample, sequenced in a study of blood T cells in healthy people across ages. The authors ran a second PCR of about 7 to 12 cycles using a sample-barcoded 5' primer and a J-beta primer mix. TCRdb re-called the 5' RACE reads through MiXCR, storing one row per CDR3 protein. The table has over 600,000 distinct CDR3 sequences, 46% seen once. Sequenced input: blood. These receptors all come from a man older than 75 in good health.

This clonotype showed up just a few times. The chain combines TRBV24-1 with TRBJ2-1; no firm D call. V was trimmed by 3 bases and J by 0 bases, leaving 20 bases between them. CDR3 length: 19 residues. Germline V lookup: CDR1 KGHDR, CDR2 SFDVKD. The CDR3 loop reads CATSDRRVEERSSYNEQFF. Here the CDR3 DNA reads TGTGCCACCAGTGATCGTCGAGTTGAAGAGCGTAGCTCCTACAATGAGCAGTTCTTC.

Worth noting for this clonotype: A read error may explain this, as a much larger clone is one base away. The chain couples TRBV7-3 to TRBJ2-1; 7 bases line up with TRBD1. CDR3 length: 13 amino acids. The V segment lost 5 bases and the J segment 9 bases; nucleotides outside the gene matches: 7. Germline V gene sequence: CDR1 SGHTA, CDR2 FQGTGA. CDR3 protein: CASSGDRVSEQFF. The CDR3 nucleotides are TGTGCCAGCAGCGGCGACAGGGTGAGTGAGCAGTTCTTC.

The chain links TRBV4-1 to TRBJ2-7; 9 bases agree with TRBD1. Germline CDR1 reads MGHRA; CDR2 reads YSYEKL. There are 14 residues in the CDR3. Unmatched junction bases numbered 1, after V lost 1 base and J lost 3 bases. The chain's CDR3 is CASSQGDRVYEQYF. CDR3 DNA sequence: TGCGCCAGCAGCCAAGGGGACAGGGTCTACGAGCAGTACTTC.

Comment on this clonotype: A much larger clone sits a single nucleotide away, making a read error possible. The chain carries TRBV3-1 and TRBJ2-4; the D is unclear. The J call may not be correct, given that the DNA end is closer to TRBJ2-7. This CDR3 spans 14 amino acids. Germline V lookup: CDR1 LGHDT, CDR2 YNNKEL (reference sequence). The CDR3 region is CASSQEAEGYEQYF. The CDR3 DNA follows: TGTGCCAGCAGCCAAGAGGCGGAAGGGTACGAGCAGTACTTC.

This clonotype has only a few counts. J is TRBJ2-3 and V is TRBV6-6; a weak D match, TRBD1 (6 bases). Per germline, CDR1 MNHNY and CDR2 SVGAGI (reference sequence). CDR3 length: 15 residues. The V end lost 6 bases, the J end lost 0 bases, and 13 bases lay between the germline ends. The CDR3 DNA reads as TGTGCCAGCAGCTGGACAGCGGCCAGCACAGATACGCAGTATTTT. Protein product: CASSWTAASTDTQYF.

A word on this clonotype: At one boundary the junction diverges from the germline segment, which might be a read error. The rearrangement links TRBV5-4 to TRBJ1-2; D is unclear. The germline V gene encodes CDR1 SGHNT and CDR2 YYREEE (reference sequence). CDR3 length: 13 residues. The CDR3 loop reads CASTLATNYGCTF. The CDR3 region has the DNA TGTGCCAGCACCCTGGCCACGAACTATGGCTGCACCTTC.

Remarks on this clonotype: The junction differs from germline at one of its ends, possibly a read error. The rearrangement uses TRBV12-3 or TRBV12-4 and TRBJ2-1; 9 positions match TRBD1. This CDR3 comprises 13 residues. As DNA, the CDR3 is TGTACCAGCAGACCAACAGGGGGCAATGAGCGGTTCTTC. Translating it yields CTSRPTGGNERFF.

In its sample, this clonotype was seen many times. The chain uses TRBV20-1 and TRBJ2-3, with 10 bases lining up with TRBD1. The germline gives CDR1 DFQATT, CDR2 SNEGSKA (reference sequence). The CDR3 spans 16 residues. V shed 2 bases, J shed 9 bases, and the junction held 14 bases outside the gene matches. The CDR3, as DNA: TGCAGTGCTAGAAGCAGACAGGGGGCAGTTTCGACAACGCAGTATTTT. This gives the protein CSARSRQGAVSTTQYF.